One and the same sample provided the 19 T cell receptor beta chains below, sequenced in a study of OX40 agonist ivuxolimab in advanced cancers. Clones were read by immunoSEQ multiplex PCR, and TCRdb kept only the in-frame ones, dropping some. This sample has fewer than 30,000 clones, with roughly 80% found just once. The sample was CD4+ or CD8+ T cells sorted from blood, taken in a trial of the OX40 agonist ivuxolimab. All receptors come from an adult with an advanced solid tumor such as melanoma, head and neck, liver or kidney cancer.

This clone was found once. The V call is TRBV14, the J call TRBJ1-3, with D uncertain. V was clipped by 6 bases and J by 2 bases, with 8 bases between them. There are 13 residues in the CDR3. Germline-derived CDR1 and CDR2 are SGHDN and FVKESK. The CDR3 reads CASSLDAGNTIYF. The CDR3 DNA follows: TGTGCCAGCAGTTTGGACGCTGGAAACACCATATATTTT.

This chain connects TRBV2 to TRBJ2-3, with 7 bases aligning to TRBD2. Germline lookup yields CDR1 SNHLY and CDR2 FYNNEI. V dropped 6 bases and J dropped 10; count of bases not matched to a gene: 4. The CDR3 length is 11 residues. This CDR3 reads CASRGGVAQYF. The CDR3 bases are TGTGCCAGCAGGGGAGGGGTCGCGCAGTATTTT.

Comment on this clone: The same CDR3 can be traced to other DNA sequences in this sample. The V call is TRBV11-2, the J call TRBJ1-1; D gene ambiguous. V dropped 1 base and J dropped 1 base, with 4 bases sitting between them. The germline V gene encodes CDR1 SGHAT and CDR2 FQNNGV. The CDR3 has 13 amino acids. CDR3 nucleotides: TGTGCCAGCAGCTTAGTACGGAACACTGAAGCTTTCTTT. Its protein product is CASSLVRNTEAFF.

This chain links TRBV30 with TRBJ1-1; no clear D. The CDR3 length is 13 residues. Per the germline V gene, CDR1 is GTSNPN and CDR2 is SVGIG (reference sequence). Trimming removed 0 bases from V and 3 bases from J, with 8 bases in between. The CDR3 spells CAWSVSEYTEAFF. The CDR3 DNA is TGTGCCTGGAGTGTCTCGGAGTACACTGAAGCTTTCTTT.

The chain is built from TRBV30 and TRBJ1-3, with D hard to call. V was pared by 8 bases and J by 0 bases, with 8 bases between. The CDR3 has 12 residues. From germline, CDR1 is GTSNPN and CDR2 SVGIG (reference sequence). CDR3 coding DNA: TGTGCCGTAAAACTCTCTGGAAACACCATATATTTT. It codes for CAVKLSGNTIYF.

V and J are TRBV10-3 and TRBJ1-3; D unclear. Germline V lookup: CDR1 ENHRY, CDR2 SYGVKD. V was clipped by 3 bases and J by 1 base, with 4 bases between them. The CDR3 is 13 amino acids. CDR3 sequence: CAISDDSGNTIYF. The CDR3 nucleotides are TGTGCCATCAGTGATGATTCTGGAAACACCATATATTTT.

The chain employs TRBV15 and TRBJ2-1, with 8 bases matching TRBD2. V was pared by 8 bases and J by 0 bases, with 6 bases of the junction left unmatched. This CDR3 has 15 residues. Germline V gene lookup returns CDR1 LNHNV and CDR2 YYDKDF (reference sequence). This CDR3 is CATRPGLVSYNEQFF. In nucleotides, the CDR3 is TGTGCCACCCGCCCGGGACTAGTCTCCTACAATGAGCAGTTCTTC. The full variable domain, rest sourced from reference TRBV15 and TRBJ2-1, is DAMVIQNPRYQVTQFGKPVTLSCSQTLNHNVMYWYQQKSSQAPKLLFHYYDKDFNNEADTPDNFQSRRPNTSFCFLDIRSPGLGDTAMYLCATRPGLVSYNEQFFGPGTRLTVL.

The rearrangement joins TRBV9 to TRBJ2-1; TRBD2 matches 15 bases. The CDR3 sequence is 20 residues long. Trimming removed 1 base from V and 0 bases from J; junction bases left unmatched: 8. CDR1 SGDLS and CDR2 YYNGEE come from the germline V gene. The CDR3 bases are TGTGCCAGCAGCGTATCGAGGACTAGCGGGAGGGGGAGCTCCTACAATGAGCAGTTCTTC. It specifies CASSVSRTSGRGSSYNEQFF. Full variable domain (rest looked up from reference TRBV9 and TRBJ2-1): DSGVTQTPKHLITATGQRVTLRCSPRSGDLSVYWYQQSLDQGLQFLIQYYNGEERAKGNILERFSAQQFPDLHSELNLSSLELGDSALYFCASSVSRTSGRGSSYNEQFFGPGTRLTVL.

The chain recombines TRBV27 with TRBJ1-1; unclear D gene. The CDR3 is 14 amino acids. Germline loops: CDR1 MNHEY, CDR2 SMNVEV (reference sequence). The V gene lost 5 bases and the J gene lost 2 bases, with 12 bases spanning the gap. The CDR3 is CASSERWDNTEAFF. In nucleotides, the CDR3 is TGTGCCAGCAGTGAACGATGGGATAACACTGAAGCTTTCTTT.

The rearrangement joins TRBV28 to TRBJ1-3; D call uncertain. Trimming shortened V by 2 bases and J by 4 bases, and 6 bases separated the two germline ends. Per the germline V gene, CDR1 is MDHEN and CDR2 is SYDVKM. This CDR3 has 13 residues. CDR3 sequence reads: CASSLSPGNTIYF. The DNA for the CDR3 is TGTGCCAGCAGTTTAAGTCCCGGAAACACCATATATTTT.

For the CDR3, the DNA is TGCGCCAGCAGCCAAGAAGGGGGTAGGAGCAATCAGCCCCAGCATTTT. Translating gives CASSQEGGRSNQPQHF. This rearrangement joins TRBV4-1 to TRBJ1-5; tentatively, D is TRBD1 (6 bases). This CDR3 is 16 amino acids long. In germline, CDR1 is MGHRA, CDR2 YSYEKL. V was pared by 0 bases and J by 1 base, with 10 bases between.

CDR3 nucleotides: TGTGCCACCTCGACAGGGGGATCGAACACTGAAGCTTTCTTT. Amino acid sequence: CATSTGGSNTEAFF. The chain joins TRBV27 to TRBJ1-1; 9 nucleotides line up with TRBD1. V lost 10 bases and J lost 1; bases outside the gene matches: 7. Germline V lookup: CDR1 MNHEY, CDR2 SMNVEV (reference sequence). The CDR3 spans 14 residues.

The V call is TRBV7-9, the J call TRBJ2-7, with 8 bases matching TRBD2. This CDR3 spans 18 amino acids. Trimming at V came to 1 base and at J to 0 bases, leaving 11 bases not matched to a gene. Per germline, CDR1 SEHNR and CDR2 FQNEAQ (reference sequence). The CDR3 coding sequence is TGTGCCAGCAGCTTAGGAAGGGCGGGAGGTCCGAGCTCCTACGAGCAGTACTTC. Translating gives CASSLGRAGGPSSYEQYF. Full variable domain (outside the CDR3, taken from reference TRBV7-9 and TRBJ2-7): DTGVSQNPRHKITKRGQNVTFRCDPISEHNRLYWYRQTLGQGPEFLTYFQNEAQLEKSRLLSDRFSAERPKGSFSTLEIQRTEQGDSAMYLCASSLGRAGGPSSYEQYFGPGTRLTVT.

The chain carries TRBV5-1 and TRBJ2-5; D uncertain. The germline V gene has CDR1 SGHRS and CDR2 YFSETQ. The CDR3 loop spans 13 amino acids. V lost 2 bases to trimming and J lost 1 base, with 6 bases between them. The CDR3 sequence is CASSFQAQETQYF. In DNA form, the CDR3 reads TGCGCCAGCAGCTTCCAGGCCCAAGAGACCCAGTACTTC. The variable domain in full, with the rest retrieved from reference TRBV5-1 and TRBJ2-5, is KAGVTQTPRYLIKTRGQQVTLSCSPISGHRSVSWYQQTPGQGLQFLFEYFSETQRNKGNFPGRFSGRQFSNSRSEMNVSTLELGDSALYLCASSFQAQETQYFGPGTRLLVL.

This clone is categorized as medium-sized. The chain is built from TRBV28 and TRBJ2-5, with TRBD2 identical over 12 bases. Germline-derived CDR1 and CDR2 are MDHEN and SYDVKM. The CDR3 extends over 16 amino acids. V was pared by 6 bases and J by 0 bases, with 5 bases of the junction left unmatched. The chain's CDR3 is CASRFTSGGHQETQYF. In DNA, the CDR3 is TGTGCCAGCAGATTTACTAGCGGGGGGCACCAAGAGACCCAGTACTTC. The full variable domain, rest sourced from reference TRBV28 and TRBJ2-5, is DVKVTQSSRYLVKRTGEKVFLECVQDMDHENMFWYRQDPGLGLRLIYFSYDVKMKEKGDIPEGYSVSREKKERFSLILESASTNQTSMYLCASRFTSGGHQETQYFGPGTRLLVL.

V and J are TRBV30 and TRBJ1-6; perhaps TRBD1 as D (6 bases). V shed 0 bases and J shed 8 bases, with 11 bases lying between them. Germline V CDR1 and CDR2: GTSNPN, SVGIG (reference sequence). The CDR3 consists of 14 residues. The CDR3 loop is CAWSVGAGDSPLHF. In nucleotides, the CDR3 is TGTGCCTGGAGTGTGGGGGCTGGCGATTCACCCCTCCACTTT.

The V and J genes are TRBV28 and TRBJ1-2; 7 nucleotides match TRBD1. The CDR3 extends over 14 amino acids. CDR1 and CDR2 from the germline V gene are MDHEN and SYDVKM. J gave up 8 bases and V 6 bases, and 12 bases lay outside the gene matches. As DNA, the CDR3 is TGTGCCAGCAGCTTAGGGGGCGGTTCACGAGGCTACACCTTC. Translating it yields CASSLGGGSRGYTF.

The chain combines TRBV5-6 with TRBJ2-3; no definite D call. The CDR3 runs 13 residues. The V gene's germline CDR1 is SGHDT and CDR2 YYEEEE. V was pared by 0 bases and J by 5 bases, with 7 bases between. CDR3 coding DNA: TGTGCCAGCAGCTTGGGGGCCGAAGATACGCAGTATTTT. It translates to CASSLGAEDTQYF.

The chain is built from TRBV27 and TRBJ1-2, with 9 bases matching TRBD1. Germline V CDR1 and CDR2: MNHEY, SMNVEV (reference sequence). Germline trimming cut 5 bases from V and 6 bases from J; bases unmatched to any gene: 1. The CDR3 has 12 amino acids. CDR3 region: CASSRTGDGYTF. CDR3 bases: TGTGCCAGCAGTCGGACAGGGGATGGCTACACCTTC.